The present TCR beta chain was sequenced within a study of Graves' ophthalmopathy and Graves' hyperthyroidism. The authors amplified TCR beta CDR3 regions, and they did so from RNA transcripts for repertoire sequencing. An initial RT-PCR round employing HTBI primers preceded a second-round multiplex PCR. TCRdb reprocessed the multiplex PCR reads with MiXCR, giving one entry per CDR3 protein. Of about half a million distinct CDR3 sequences listed, 14% are singletons. This clonotype was counted at least ten times. Its antigen is unidentified. Orbital computed tomography, together with clinical symptoms, serum thyroxine, TRAb and thyroid ultrasound, was used for diagnosis. The study's findings and limits: Most thyroid-expanded clonotypes exceeding 0.001 frequency were also found in blood. Sensitivity reached roughly 70% and specificity just under 75% when the model predicted ophthalmopathy progression.

Germline V CDR1 and CDR2: MNHEY, SVGAGI. The CDR3 totals 18 residues. The ends were cut back, 2 bases at V and 7 bases at J, with 21 bases in the middle. This clonotype was sampled from a young woman with Graves' ophthalmopathy. Input material: blood. This chain joins TRBV6-5 and TRBJ1-6; possibly TRBD1 for D (6 bases). The DNA for the CDR3 is TGTGCCAGCAGTTACGCGAAATGGGGGGCGGATGGGAATTCACCCCTCCACTTT. It encodes CASSYAKWGADGNSPLHF.